This T cell receptor beta chain appears in the sequencing data of a study of T cell clonotyping in hematopoietic cell transplantation. With respect to this clone: Its target is unknown.

Measured with immunoSEQ multiplex PCR; TCRdb has only the in-frame clones, and not every one. The sample records roughly 27,000 clones, more than 90% being singletons. Trimming removed 4 bases at V and 8 bases at J, with 13 bases between. This CDR3 contains 14 residues. Germline assignment: CDR1 SGHRS and CDR2 YFSETQ. General study results and limits: Recipient TCR diversity dropped after transplant; expanded clonotypes rose from day 30 to 180.

Sequenced material: peripheral blood mononuclear cells. This TCR was recovered from a man in his forties or fifties in good health. Some clones in this sample may be carry-over from other donors' samples. The chain recombines TRBV5-1 with TRBJ1-6, with a possible D match to TRBD1 (6 bases). CDR3 bases: TGCGCCAGCAGCGGCACAGGGATAGATTCACCCCTCCACTTT. This codes for CASSGTGIDSPLHF.